Below are 16 T cell receptor beta chains sequenced from a single sample in a study of spatial heterogeneity in lung cancer. TCRdb re-called the 5' RACE reads through MiXCR, storing one row per CDR3 protein. The sample has 95,000 to 130,000 distinct CDR3 sequences; less than 15% are singletons. As for time point: blood at routine non-recurrence follow-up after resection. Whole RNA came from tumor, nontumor lung or frozen PBMC and was sequenced without being sorted. The sample in question was PBMCs, obtained at follow-up. These receptors all stem from a male donor with early-stage non-small cell lung cancer.

The table lists this clonotype with a few counts. The chain joins TRBV4-3 to TRBJ1-3, with unresolved D. V gave up 0 bases and J gave up 4 bases, with 4 bases separating them. Germline V gene data show CDR1 as LGHNA and CDR2 as YSLEER. CDR3 length: 13 residues. The CDR3 region has the DNA TGCGCCAGCAGCCAAGACTCCGGAAACACCATATATTTT. Protein: CASSQDSGNTIYF.

This clonotype was picked up a small number of times. The J gene is TRBJ1-1, the V gene TRBV20-1; D might be TRBD1 (5 bases). This CDR3 region has 17 residues. CDR1 is DFQATT, CDR2 SNEGSKA, per germline (reference sequence). V lost 0 bases and J 0 bases, leaving 17 bases between the germline ends. CDR3 bases: TGCAGTGCTAGAGATTTAAGGGGTAAGGGCATGAACACTGAAGCTTTCTTT. Amino acids: CSARDLRGKGMNTEAFF.

A few counts support this clonotype. The V gene is TRBV20-1, the J gene TRBJ1-3; 7 bases fit TRBD1. This CDR3 region has 18 residues. The trim removed 1 base at V and 2 bases at J, leaving 14 bases unmatched. Germline CDR1 reads DFQATT; CDR2 reads SNEGSKA (reference sequence). The DNA for the CDR3 is TGCAGTGCTAGAGTGTCGGGGAACAGGGGAGAGACTGGAAACACCATATATTTT. As protein: CSARVSGNRGETGNTIYF.

This clonotype was observed at least ten times. This chain links TRBV4-1 with TRBJ2-3; TRBD2 agrees at 12 bases. Looked up from germline, CDR1 is MGHRA and CDR2 is YSYEKL. The CDR3 covers 15 residues. Trimming cost V 5 bases and J 4 bases; bases outside gene matches: 4. CDR3 nucleotides: TGCGCCAGCAGCTGGACTAGCGGGGATGCAGATACGCAGTATTTT. Translating gives CASSWTSGDADTQYF.

This clonotype was seen many times. CDR3 bases: TGTGCCAGTTTGGGCTTGTTTTCGTATGGCTACACCTTC. It is translated as CASLGLFSYGYTF. The chain combines TRBV19 with TRBJ1-2; D is unresolved. This CDR3 comprises 13 residues. The V and J ends lost 8 bases and 5 bases respectively, with 15 bases between them. Looked up from germline, CDR1 is LNHDA and CDR2 is SQIVND (reference sequence). Full variable domain (remainder filled in from reference TRBV19 and TRBJ1-2): DGGITQSPKYLFRKEGQNVTLSCEQNLNHDAMYWYRQDPGQGLRLIYYSQIVNDFQKGDIAEGYSVSREKKESFPLTVTSAQKNPTAFYLCASLGLFSYGYTFGSGTRLTVV.

The table lists this clonotype with a few counts. The rearrangement uses TRBV3-1 and TRBJ2-2; D is possibly TRBD1 (6 bases). The V end was cut by 5 bases, the J end by 0 bases, with 13 bases between. Germline V lookup: CDR1 LGHDT, CDR2 YNNKEL (reference sequence). The CDR3 has 16 residues. The CDR3 nucleotides read TGTGCCAGCAGCTATACAGGGCCCACGAACACCGGGGAGCTGTTTTTT. It yields the protein CASSYTGPTNTGELFF.

The V call is TRBV6-5, the J call TRBJ2-3, with 8 bases identical to TRBD2. V dropped 4 bases and J dropped 7; count of bases not matched to a gene: 10. Germline lookup yields CDR1 MNHEY and CDR2 SVGAGI. The CDR3 has 15 amino acids. The CDR3 region is CASSSLLSGDNTQYF. The DNA for the CDR3 is TGTGCCAGCAGTTCCCTCCTTAGCGGGGATAATACGCAGTATTTT.

The rearrangement joins TRBV5-6 to TRBJ2-7; TRBD1 is a possible D gene (5 bases). The CDR3 is 17 residues long. Germline V gene sequence: CDR1 SGHDT, CDR2 YYEEEE. V was clipped by 1 base and J by 2 bases, with 19 bases between them. DNA for the CDR3: TGTGCCAGCAGCTTGCCCAACCATTGGACACCCACCTACGAGCAGTACTTC. This codes for CASSLPNHWTPTYEQYF.

V is TRBV19 and J is TRBJ2-1; TRBD1 matches 8 bases. There are 13 residues in the CDR3. In germline, CDR1 is LNHDA, CDR2 SQIVND (reference sequence). Unmatched junction bases numbered 9, after V lost 8 bases and J lost 9 bases. The CDR3 sequence: CASEGRGLSEQFF. In DNA form, the CDR3 reads TGTGCCAGTGAGGGCAGGGGGCTCTCTGAGCAGTTCTTC.

In this sample, this clonotype turned up many times. The V gene is TRBV10-3, the J gene TRBJ2-1, with TRBD1 matching over 10 bases. Per the germline V gene, CDR1 is ENHRY and CDR2 is SYGVKD. Unmatched junction bases numbered 8, after V lost 4 bases and J lost 5 bases. The length of the CDR3 is 16 residues. This chain's CDR3 is CAISANPGQGNNEQFF. The CDR3 DNA follows: TGTGCCATCAGTGCGAATCCGGGACAGGGGAACAATGAGCAGTTCTTC.

V usage is TRBV20-1 and J usage is TRBJ2-3; 12 nucleotides agree with TRBD2. This CDR3 has 15 residues. The V gene's germline CDR1 is DFQATT and CDR2 SNEGSKA (reference sequence). V was clipped by 5 bases and J by 11 bases; unmatched bases: 14. CDR3 in DNA: TGCAGTGCTCATACGGGGCTAGCGGGGGGGCCGAGGCAGTATTTT. It encodes CSAHTGLAGGPRQYF.

This clonotype showed up just a few times. This chain joins TRBV7-2 and TRBJ2-3, with D perhaps TRBD2 (6 bases). Trimming cost V 2 bases and J 2 bases, with 11 bases left between them. Germline V gives CDR1 SGHTA, CDR2 FQGNSA. This CDR3 comprises 15 residues. This CDR3 reads CASSLRRGHTDTQYF. The CDR3 DNA reads as TGTGCCAGCAGCTTACGGCGGGGCCACACAGATACGCAGTATTTT.

V usage is TRBV24-1 and J usage is TRBJ2-2; tentatively, D is TRBD2 (6 bases). Germline values: CDR1 KGHDR, CDR2 SFDVKD. This CDR3 has 16 amino acids. V lost 2 bases, J lost 5 bases, and 14 bases lay in between. The CDR3 region is CATSDSRDFGTGELFF. In DNA form, the CDR3 reads TGTGCCACCAGTGATTCTAGGGACTTTGGTACCGGGGAGCTGTTTTTT.

This clonotype turned up a few times. The chain employs TRBV5-1 and TRBJ1-1, with 7 bases identical to TRBD1. The V gene's germline CDR1 is SGHRS and CDR2 YFSETQ. V lost 4 bases to trimming and J lost 4 bases; unmatched junction nucleotides: 10. This CDR3 has 15 amino acids. As DNA, the CDR3 is TGCGCCAGCAGCCCCGGACAGGCCTCGGGCACTGAAGCTTTCTTT. Encoded protein: CASSPGQASGTEAFF.

This clonotype was detected only a few times. This chain links TRBV20-1 with TRBJ1-5; the match to TRBD1 covers 7 bases. The CDR3 has 16 amino acids. The germline V gene encodes CDR1 DFQATT and CDR2 SNEGSKA (reference sequence). Losses at the gene ends were 5 bases for V and 9 bases for J; bases not matched to a gene: 19. CDR3 in amino acids: CSAPGTAILGTSPQHF. The CDR3 DNA sequence: TGCAGTGCTCCCGGGACAGCAATTCTCGGAACTTCGCCCCAGCATTTT.

In this sample, this clonotype turned up a few times. This chain connects TRBV28 to TRBJ1-6, with D perhaps matching TRBD1 (5 bases). There are 15 residues in the CDR3. Germline values: CDR1 MDHEN, CDR2 SYDVKM. Trimming pared 2 bases from V and 10 bases from J, leaving 15 bases between. CDR3 coding DNA: TGTGCCAGCAGTTTAGGGTTGGGGGTCTACTCACCCCTCCACTTT. Residues: CASSLGLGVYSPLHF.